Included here is one TCR beta chain sequence, with context. No antigen is known for it. Per-base qualities were not stored, and no clone one base away is much larger. Using the deep immunoSEQ assay, multiplex PCR amplified TCR CDR3 regions from genomic DNA. Extracted genomic DNA from each cell subset was spread evenly across all wells of several immunoSEQ 96-well plates, with each plate serving as a replicate. For sorted subsets, roughly 190 ng of genomic DNA, equivalent to 30,000 or so T cell genomes, went into each replicate PCR. Purified libraries were measured with a Qubit 3.0 fluorometer, size-checked on a Bioanalyzer 2100, and measured again with the KAPA Library Quantification kit. Every immunoSEQ 96-well plate was sequenced on a dedicated single-read 150-cycle Illumina NextSeq 550 flow cell. Regarding the original processing steps: Because only junctional sequences without quality scores were contained in the immunoSEQ output, filtering matching that applied to full-length reads could not be performed. To assign V/J genes and CDR3, sequences were annotated using PyIR, a Python wrapper for IgBLAST v1.9, with IMGT germline references. Any read was removed if the V/J assignment was weak (E-value above 1e-6), the CDR3 was missing, or the read contained stop codons, out-of-frame junctions, or ambiguous translated residues. A V3J clonotype was defined by an identical inferred V gene, J gene, and CDR3 amino acid sequence. To compute the percentage overlap between repertoires, the number of shared unique clonotypes was divided by the size of the smaller repertoire. RTK rarefaction, the Chao1 estimator, and Recon v2.1 estimates of unobserved clonotypes were used to assess repertoire richness. For all TCRbeta clonotypes obtained by the gDNA method from a few donors, generation probabilities were computed with OLGA. TCRdb obtained this table from immuneACCESS and retained in-frame rearrangements with V and J assigned. These tables miss some clones; where compared with another copy, unresolved V genes account for less than half of the shortfall, and the remainder is unexplained. V, J and clone size are those of that table, while D and trimming were read from the DNA. The sample table holds approximately 1.9 million clones, of which 93% were seen once. The ten top clones hold 1.5% to 2% of the sample.

The CDR3 covers 16 residues, taking in both the cysteine and the phenylalanine. Only the CDR3 DNA stays, 48 bases, in frame from base 1. CD8 naive samples were CD45RO-negative cells positively selected for CCR7, giving a CD45RA+CCR7+ population that excluded TemRA cells. Healthy HIV-negative adults with no recently reported acute infections or vaccinations were included as donors. Every donor was a Caucasian adult living in Nashville, Tennessee, USA. After blood collection by leukapheresis, PBMCs were isolated using Ficoll-Histopaque density gradient centrifugation and then cryopreserved in the vapor phase of liquid nitrogen. Analytical flow cytometry was used to check the purity and quantity of each magnetically sorted T cell population. From each sorted fraction, genomic DNA was isolated and quantified by UV absorbance on a Nanodrop 2000c. This sample stems from a study of shared clonotypes between healthy human individuals (dated by TCRdb to about 2020). Broadly, across the study: Two women and a few men aged 18 to 49 years were included in the cohort. Per donor, three plates each were used for CD4 naive and CD4 memory, two for CD8 naive, and one for CD8 memory. Between about 0.9 and 10 billion PBMCs per donor were obtained by leukapheresis. The study deeply sequenced blood TCR repertoires of about 5 healthy adults to estimate repertoire size and the extent of clonotype sharing between individuals. Different laboratories and diverse techniques were used to prepare libraries and sequence TCR repertoires, to increase sequencing depth and limit assay-specific biases.

General study outcomes and caveats: Naive subsets generally had larger estimated clonotype richness than memory subsets. Rarefaction of sorted-subset datasets indicated incomplete sequencing despite the large sequencing depth. Clonotypes shared by all four sorted-subset donors showed higher generation probabilities than non-shared clonotypes. Sampling was limited to blood, and TCR repertoires in tissue likely differ from TCR repertoires in blood. The genetic and exposure-history diversity represented was limited by the small number of donors. Sharing across a few donors was observed for roughly 5.4% of naive CD4, 3.5% of naive CD8, over 2% of memory CD4, and roughly 0.4% of memory CD8 clonotypes. Pairwise subsampling indicated that sequencing depth was expected to affect the degree of clonotype sharing among donors.

This clonotype was sampled from a young man in good health. Some clones in this sample may be carry-over from other donors' samples. Sequenced material: naive CD8+ T cells from PBMCs. In the paper's terms, the cell subset or site label means: CD45RA+CCR7+. Rearrangement joined TRBV21-1 to TRBJ1-2; TRBD1 is the table's D call and was not checked against the DNA. TRBV21-1 is flagged as a pseudogene. The CDR3 loop reads CASSKAPAQVNYGYTF. The DNA sequence is given as TGTGCCAGCAGCAAAGCCCCGGCACAGGTTAACTATGGCTACACCTTC.